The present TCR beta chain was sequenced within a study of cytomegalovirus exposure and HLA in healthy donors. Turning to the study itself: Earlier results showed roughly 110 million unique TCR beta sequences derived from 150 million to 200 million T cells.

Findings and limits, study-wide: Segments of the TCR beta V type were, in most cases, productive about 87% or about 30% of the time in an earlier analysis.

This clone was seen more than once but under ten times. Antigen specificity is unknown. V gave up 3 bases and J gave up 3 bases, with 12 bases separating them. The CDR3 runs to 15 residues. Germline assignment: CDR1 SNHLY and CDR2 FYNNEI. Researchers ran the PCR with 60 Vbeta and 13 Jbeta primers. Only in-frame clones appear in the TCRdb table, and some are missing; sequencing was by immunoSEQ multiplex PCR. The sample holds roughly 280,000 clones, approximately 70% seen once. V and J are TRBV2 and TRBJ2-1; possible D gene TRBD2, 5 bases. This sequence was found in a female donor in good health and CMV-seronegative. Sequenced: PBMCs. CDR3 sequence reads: CASSDGSVSYNEQFF. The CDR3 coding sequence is TGTGCCAGCAGTGACGGTAGCGTGAGCTACAATGAGCAGTTCTTC.